One T cell receptor beta chain is described in this entry. Its antigen is not known. The PCR ran on 60 Vbeta and 13 Jbeta primers. Produced via immunoSEQ multiplex PCR; TCRdb's table is partial and in-frame only. The sample lists 100,000 or so clones, roughly 80% seen once, with 8.5% to 10% in the top ten. There are 15 residues in the CDR3. Germline assignment: CDR1 MNHEY and CDR2 SVGAGI. V shed 2 bases and J 2 bases; nucleotides not matched to a gene: 3. These data come from a study of cytomegalovirus exposure and HLA in healthy donors. General study points: A later analysis showed that HLA-associated TCR beta chains had undergone more clonal expansion than equally common others. A list of approximately 160 TCR beta chains associated with cytomegalovirus was given.

V usage is TRBV6-5 and J usage is TRBJ1-3; 7 bases fit TRBD1. The TCR sequence derives from a woman between 40 and 55 years old in good health and CMV-seropositive. The sample consisted of PBMCs. The CDR3 reads CASSYLDRAGNTIYF. The DNA for the CDR3 is TGTGCCAGCAGTTACCTAGACAGGGCTGGAAACACCATATATTTT.